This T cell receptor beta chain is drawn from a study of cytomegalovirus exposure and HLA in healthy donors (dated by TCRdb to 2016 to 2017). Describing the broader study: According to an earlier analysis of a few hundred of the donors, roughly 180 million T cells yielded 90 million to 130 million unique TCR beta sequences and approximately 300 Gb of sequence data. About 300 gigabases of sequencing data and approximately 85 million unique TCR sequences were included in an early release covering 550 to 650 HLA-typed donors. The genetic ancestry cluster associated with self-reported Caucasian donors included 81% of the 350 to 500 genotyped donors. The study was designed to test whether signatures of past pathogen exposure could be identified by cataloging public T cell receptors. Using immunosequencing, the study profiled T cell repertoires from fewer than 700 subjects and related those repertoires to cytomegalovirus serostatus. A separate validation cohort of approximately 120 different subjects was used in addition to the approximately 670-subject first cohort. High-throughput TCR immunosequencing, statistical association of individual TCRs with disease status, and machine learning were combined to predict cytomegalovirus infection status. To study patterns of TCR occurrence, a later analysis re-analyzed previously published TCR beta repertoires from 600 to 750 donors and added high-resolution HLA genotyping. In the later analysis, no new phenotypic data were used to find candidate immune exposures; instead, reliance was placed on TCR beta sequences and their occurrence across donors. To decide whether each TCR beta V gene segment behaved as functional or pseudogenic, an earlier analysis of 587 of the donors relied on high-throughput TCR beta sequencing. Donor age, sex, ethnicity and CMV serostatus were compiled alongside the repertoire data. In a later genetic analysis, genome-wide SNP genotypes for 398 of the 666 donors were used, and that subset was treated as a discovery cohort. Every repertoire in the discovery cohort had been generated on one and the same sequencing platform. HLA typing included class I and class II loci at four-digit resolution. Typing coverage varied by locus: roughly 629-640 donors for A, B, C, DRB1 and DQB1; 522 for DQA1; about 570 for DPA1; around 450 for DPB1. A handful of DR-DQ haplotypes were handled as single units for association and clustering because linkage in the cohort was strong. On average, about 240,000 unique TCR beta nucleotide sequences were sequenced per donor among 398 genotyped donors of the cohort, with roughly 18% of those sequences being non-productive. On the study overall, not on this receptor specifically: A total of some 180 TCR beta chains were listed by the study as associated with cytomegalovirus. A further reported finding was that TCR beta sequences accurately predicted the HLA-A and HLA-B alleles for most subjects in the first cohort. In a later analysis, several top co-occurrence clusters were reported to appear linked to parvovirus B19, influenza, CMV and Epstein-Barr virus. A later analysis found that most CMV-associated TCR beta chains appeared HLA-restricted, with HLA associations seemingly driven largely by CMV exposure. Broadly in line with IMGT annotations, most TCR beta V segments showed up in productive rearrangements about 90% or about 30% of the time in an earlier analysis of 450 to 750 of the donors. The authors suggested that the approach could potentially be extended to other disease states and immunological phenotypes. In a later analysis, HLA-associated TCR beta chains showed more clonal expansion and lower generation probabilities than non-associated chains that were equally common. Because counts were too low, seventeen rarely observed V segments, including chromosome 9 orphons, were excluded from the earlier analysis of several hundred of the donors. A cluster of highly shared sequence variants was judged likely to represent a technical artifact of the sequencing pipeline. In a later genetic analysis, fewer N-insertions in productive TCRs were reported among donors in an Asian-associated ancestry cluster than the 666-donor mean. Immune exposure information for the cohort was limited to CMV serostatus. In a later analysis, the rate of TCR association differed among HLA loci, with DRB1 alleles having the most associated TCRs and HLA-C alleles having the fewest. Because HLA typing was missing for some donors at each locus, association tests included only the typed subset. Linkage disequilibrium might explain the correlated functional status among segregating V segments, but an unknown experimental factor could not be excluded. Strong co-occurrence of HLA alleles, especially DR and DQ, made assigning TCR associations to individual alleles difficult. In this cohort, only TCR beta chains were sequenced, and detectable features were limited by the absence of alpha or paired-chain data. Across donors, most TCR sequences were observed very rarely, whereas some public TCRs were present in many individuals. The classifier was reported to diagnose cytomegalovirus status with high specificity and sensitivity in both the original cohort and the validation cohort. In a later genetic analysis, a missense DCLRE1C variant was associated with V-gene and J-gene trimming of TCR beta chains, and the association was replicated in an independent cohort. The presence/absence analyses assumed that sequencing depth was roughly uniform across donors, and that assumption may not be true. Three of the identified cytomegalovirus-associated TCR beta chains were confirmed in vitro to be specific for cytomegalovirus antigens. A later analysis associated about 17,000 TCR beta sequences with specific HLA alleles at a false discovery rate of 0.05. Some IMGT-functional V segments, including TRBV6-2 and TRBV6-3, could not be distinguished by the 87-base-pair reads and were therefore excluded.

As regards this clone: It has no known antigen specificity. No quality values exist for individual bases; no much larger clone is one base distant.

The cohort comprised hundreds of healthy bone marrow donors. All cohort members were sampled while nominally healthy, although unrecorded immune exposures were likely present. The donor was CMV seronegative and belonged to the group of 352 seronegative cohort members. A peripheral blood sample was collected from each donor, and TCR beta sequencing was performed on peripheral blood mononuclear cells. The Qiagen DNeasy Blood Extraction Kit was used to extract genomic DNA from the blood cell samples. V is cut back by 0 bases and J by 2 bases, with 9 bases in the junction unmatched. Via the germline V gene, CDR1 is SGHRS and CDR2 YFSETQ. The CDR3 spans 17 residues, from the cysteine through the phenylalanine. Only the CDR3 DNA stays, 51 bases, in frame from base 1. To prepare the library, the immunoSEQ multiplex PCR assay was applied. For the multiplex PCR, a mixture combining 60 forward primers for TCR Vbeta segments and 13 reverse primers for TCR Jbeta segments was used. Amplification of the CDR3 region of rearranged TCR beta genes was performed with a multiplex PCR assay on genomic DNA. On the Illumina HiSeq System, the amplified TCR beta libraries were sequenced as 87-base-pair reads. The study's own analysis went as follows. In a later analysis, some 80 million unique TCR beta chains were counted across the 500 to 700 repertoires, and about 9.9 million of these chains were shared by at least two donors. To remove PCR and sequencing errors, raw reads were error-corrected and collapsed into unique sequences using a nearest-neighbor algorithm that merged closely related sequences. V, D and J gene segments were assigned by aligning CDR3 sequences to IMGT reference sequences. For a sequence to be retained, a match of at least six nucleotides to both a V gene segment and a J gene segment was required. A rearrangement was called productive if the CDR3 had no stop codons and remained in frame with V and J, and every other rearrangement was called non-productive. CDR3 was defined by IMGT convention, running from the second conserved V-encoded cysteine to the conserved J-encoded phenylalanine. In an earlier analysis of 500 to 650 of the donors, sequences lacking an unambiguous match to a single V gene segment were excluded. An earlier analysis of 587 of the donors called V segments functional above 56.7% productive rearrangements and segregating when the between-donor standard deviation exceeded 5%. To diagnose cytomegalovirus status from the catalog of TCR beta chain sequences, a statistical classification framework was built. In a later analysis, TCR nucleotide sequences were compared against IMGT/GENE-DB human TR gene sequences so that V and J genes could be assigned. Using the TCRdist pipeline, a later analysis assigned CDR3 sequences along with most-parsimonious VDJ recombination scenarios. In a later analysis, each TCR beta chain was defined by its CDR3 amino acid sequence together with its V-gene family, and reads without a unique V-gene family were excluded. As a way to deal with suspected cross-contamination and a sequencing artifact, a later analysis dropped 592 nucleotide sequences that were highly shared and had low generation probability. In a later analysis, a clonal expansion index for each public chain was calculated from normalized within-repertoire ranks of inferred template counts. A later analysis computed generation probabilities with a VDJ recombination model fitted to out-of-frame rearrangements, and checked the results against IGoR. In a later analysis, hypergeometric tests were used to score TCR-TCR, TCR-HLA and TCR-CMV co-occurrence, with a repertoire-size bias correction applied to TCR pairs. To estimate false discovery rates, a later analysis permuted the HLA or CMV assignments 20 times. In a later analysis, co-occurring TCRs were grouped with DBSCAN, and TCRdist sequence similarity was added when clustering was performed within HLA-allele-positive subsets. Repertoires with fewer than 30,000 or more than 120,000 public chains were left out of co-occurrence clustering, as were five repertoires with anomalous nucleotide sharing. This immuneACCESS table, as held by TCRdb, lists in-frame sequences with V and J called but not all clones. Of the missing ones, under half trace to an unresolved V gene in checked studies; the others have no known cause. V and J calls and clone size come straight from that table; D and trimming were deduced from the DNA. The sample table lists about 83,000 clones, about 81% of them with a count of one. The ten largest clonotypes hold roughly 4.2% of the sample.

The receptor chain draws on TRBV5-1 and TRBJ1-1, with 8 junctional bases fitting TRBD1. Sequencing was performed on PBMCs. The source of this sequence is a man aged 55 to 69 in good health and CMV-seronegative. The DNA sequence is TGCGCCAGCAGCTTGGGGGGCAGGGGGCTTATAAACACTGAAGCTTTCTTT. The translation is CASSLGGRGLINTEAFF.